The 16 T cell receptor beta chains presented below share a single source sample, sequenced in a study of response to subunit inactivated influenza vaccine. TCRdb reprocessed the RT-PCR reads via MiXCR and lists one record per CDR3 protein. This sample has under 200,000 distinct CDR3 sequences, with roughly 10% found just once. Sequencing was performed on non-naive T cells sorted from PBMCs, taken 40 to 50 days after vaccination. Every receptor here comes from a man in his forties or fifties who received an inactivated influenza vaccine.

In this sample, this clonotype turned up a few times. The chain is built from TRBV11-1 and TRBJ2-2, with D uncertain. V was clipped by 4 bases and J by 1 base, with 13 bases between them. Germline V gene lookup returns CDR1 SGHAT and CDR2 FQDESV (reference sequence). This CDR3 contains 16 residues. The DNA for the CDR3 is TGTGCCAGCAGCTCCCCTACTACAGAGAACACCGGGGAGCTGTTTTTT. Translating gives CASSSPTTENTGELFF.

The table lists this clonotype with many counts. The V gene is TRBV7-9, the J gene TRBJ2-6; D uncertain. The V gene lost 9 bases and the J gene lost 0 bases, with 6 bases spanning the gap. The CDR3 spans 13 residues. Germline V gene lookup returns CDR1 SEHNR and CDR2 FQNEAQ (reference sequence). The CDR3 DNA sequence: TGTGCCAGTGGAGACTCTGGGGCCAACGTCCTGACTTTC. Protein sequence: CASGDSGANVLTF.

In its sample, this clonotype was seen a few times. The chain has TRBV5-1 and TRBJ2-3; D remains ambiguous. Germline V gene lookup returns CDR1 SGHRS and CDR2 YFSETQ. Trimming cost V 0 bases and J 0 bases, with 8 bases left between them. The CDR3 covers 15 residues. The CDR3 sequence is CASSLGRFSTDTQYF. CDR3 coding DNA: TGCGCCAGCAGCTTGGGGCGATTTAGCACAGATACGCAGTATTTT.

This clonotype was detected a few times. The CDR3 loop reads CASSLEIGRGHQPQHF. DNA of the CDR3: TGTGCCAGCAGCTTAGAGATAGGCAGGGGGCATCAGCCCCAGCATTTT. The chain combines TRBV7-2 with TRBJ1-5; 8 bases are a match to TRBD1. With V trimmed by 1 base and J by 5 bases, 7 bases remained unmatched. The CDR3 is 16 amino acids. Germline-derived CDR1 and CDR2 are SGHTA and FQGNSA. The full variable domain, its missing parts supplied by reference TRBV7-2 and TRBJ1-5, is GAGVSQSPSNKVTEKGKDVELRCDPISGHTALYWYRQSLGQGLEFLIYFQGNSAPDKSGLPSDRFSAERTGGSVSTLTIQRTQQEDSAVYLCASSLEIGRGHQPQHFGDGTRLSIL.

The chain recombines TRBV4-2 with TRBJ2-1, with D possibly matching TRBD1 (5 bases). V lost 4 bases and J lost 7, with 23 bases in between. Germline values: CDR1 LGHNA, CDR2 YNFKEQ. The CDR3 has 17 amino acids. This CDR3 is CASSPNKAGLVGNEQFF. The DNA for the CDR3 is TGTGCCAGCAGCCCCAACAAGGCAGGGTTGGTTGGTAATGAGCAGTTCTTC.

The gene calls are TRBV2 and TRBJ2-1; D possibly matches TRBD1 or TRBD2 (6 bases each). Germline loops: CDR1 SNHLY, CDR2 FYNNEI. Trimming pared 6 bases from V and 7 bases from J, leaving 13 bases between. The CDR3 loop spans 13 amino acids. The CDR3 sequence is CASRGGTQNEQFF. CDR3 nucleotides: TGTGCCAGCAGAGGGGGGACTCAGAATGAGCAGTTCTTC.

This clonotype turned up a few times. The rearrangement joins TRBV9 to TRBJ1-1; D is possibly TRBD1 (6 bases). Trimming took off 5 bases at V and 1 base at J, with 12 bases between the two ends. The V gene's germline CDR1 is SGDLS and CDR2 YYNGEE. The CDR3 runs 14 residues. The CDR3 region is CASSPEQGNTEAFF. In DNA form, the CDR3 reads TGTGCCAGCAGTCCAGAACAGGGGAACACTGAAGCTTTCTTT.

This clonotype was seen only a few times. This chain uses TRBV2 with TRBJ2-7; 12 bases map to TRBD1. Germline V lookup: CDR1 SNHLY, CDR2 FYNNEI. The CDR3 totals 15 residues. After removal of 6 bases from V and 6 bases from J, the junction contained 9 bases not matched to a gene. CDR3 DNA sequence: TGTGCCAGCAGAACCACCGGGACAGGGGGCCGCGAGCAGTACTTC. Amino acid sequence: CASRTTGTGGREQYF.

In this sample, this clonotype turned up many times. This sequence joins TRBV7-2 and TRBJ2-5; D is undetermined. V dropped 5 bases and J dropped 9 bases, with 13 bases sitting between them. CDR1 is SGHTA, CDR2 FQGNSA, per germline. The CDR3 extends over 12 amino acids. CDR3 nucleotide sequence: TGTGCCAGCAGCCCCTCGGTAGGGCCCCAGTACTTC. The encoded protein is CASSPSVGPQYF.

Many counts were recorded for this clonotype. J is TRBJ2-1 and V is TRBV21-1. TRBV21-1 is described as a pseudogene. This CDR3 is built from 19 residues. The CDR3 is CASSKDRVGRFSDGNEQFF. The CDR3 DNA reads TGTGCCAGCAGCAAAGATAGAGTTGGACGCTTTTCGGATGGTAATGAGCAGTTCTTC.

V gene TRBV29-1 combines with J gene TRBJ2-1; no firm D call. V lost 1 base, J lost 7 bases, and 11 bases lay in between. There are 13 residues in the CDR3. Per germline, CDR1 SQVTM and CDR2 ANQGSEA. This chain's CDR3 is CSVEVSSRNEQFF. CDR3 DNA sequence: TGCAGCGTTGAAGTATCGTCCAGAAATGAGCAGTTCTTC.

The rearrangement uses TRBV24-1 and TRBJ2-7, with unresolved D. The CDR3 contains 13 residues. V gave up 4 bases and J gave up 1 base, with 7 bases separating them. Germline-derived CDR1 and CDR2 are KGHDR and SFDVKD. The CDR3 DNA sequence: TGTGCCACCAGTGACCTACAGTCCTACGAGCAGTACTTC. Amino acids: CATSDLQSYEQYF.

This clonotype was counted between two and nine times. The V and J genes are TRBV7-2 and TRBJ1-6; 8 nucleotides agree with TRBD1. The CDR3 length is 17 residues. CDR1 and CDR2 (germline): SGHTA, FQGNSA. Trimming at V came to 2 bases and at J to 9 bases, leaving 12 bases not matched to a gene. This CDR3 reads CASSLSQGASNFSPLHF. CDR3 DNA: TGTGCCAGCAGCTTATCCCAGGGGGCGTCGAACTTTTCACCCCTCCACTTT.

This clonotype showed up just a few times. The chain couples TRBV5-1 to TRBJ2-5; D possibly corresponds to TRBD2 (6 bases). V was trimmed by 0 bases and J by 5 bases, leaving 23 bases between them. The CDR3 covers 18 residues. Germline values: CDR1 SGHRS, CDR2 YFSETQ. CDR3 nucleotides: TGCGCCAGCAGCTTGGCCCTAACTCTAGCGAGACCGGGGGAGACCCAGTACTTC. Its protein is CASSLALTLARPGETQYF.

This clonotype occurred a few times. The rearrangement links TRBV7-3 to TRBJ1-1; D is perhaps TRBD1 (5 bases). V lost 5 bases and J 4 bases, leaving 17 bases between the germline ends. Germline CDR1 is SGHTA and CDR2 is FQGTGA. This CDR3 is 15 amino acids long. The CDR3 loop is CASSLEDAQGTEAFF. Written as DNA, the CDR3 is TGTGCCAGCAGCCTAGAGGACGCCCAGGGCACTGAAGCTTTCTTT.

This clonotype was counted a few times. This chain joins TRBV5-5 and TRBJ1-3; no clear D. The CDR3 covers 14 residues. CDR1 SGHKS and CDR2 YYEKEE come from the germline V gene (reference sequence). V lost 4 bases and J 1 base, leaving 9 bases between the germline ends. The CDR3 spells CASSVTYSGNTIYF. The CDR3 DNA sequence: TGTGCCAGCAGCGTAACATATTCTGGAAACACCATATATTTT.